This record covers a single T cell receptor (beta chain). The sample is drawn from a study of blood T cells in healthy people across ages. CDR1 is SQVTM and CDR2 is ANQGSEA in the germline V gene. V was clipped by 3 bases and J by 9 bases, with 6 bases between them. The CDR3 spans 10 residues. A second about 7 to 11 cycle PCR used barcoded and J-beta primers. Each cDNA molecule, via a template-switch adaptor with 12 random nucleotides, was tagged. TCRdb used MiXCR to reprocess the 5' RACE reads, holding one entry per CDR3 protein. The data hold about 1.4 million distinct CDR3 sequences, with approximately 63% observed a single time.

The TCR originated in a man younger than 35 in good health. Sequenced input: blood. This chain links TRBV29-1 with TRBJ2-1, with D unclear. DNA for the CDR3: TGCAGCGTTGATATCGTTGAGCAGTTCTTC. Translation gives CSVDIVEQFF.